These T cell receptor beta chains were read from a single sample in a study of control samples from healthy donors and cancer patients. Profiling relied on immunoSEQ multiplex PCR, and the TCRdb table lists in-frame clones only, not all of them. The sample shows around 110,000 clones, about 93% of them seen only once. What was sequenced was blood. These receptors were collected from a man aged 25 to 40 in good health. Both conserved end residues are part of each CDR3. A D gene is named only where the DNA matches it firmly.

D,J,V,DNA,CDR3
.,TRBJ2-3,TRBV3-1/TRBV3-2,TGTGCCAGCAGCCACATCCGGGACACAGATACGCAGTATTTT,CASSHIRDTDTQYF
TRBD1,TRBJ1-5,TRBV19,TGTGCCAGTAGTCCCCGACAGGGTCCCAGTCAGCCCCAGCATTTT,CASSPRQGPSQPQHF
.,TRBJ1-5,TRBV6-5,TGTGCCAGCAGTCCCCTAGGCAGGGGAAATCAGCCCCAGCATTTT,CASSPLGRGNQPQHF
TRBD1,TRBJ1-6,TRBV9,TGTGCCAGCAGCGCACAGGGGATTGGTTCACCCCTCCACTTT,CASSAQGIGSPLHF
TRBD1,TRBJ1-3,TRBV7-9,TGTGCCAGCAGGGAATACGCGGACAGGAGAAACACCATATATTTT,CASREYADRRNTIYF
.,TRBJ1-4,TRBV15,TGTGCCACCAGCAGGGATCGGGCTAATGAAAAACTGTTTTTT,CATSRDRANEKLFF
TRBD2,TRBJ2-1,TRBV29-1,TGCAGCGTTGGGGACTACTACAATGAGCAGTTCTTC,CSVGDYYNEQFF
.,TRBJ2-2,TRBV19,TGTGCGGGACTCAGGGGCGGGGAGCTGTTTTTT,CAGLRGGELFF
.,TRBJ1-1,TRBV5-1,TGCGCCAGCAGCTGGACTACAGGAGACTACACTGAAGCTTTCTTT,CASSWTTGDYTEAFF
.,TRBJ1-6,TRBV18,TGTGCCAGCTCACCGGGGGGTTTGCCACCCCTCCACTTT,CASSPGGLPPLHF
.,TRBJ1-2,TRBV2,TGTGCCAGCAGTGAGACGGGCTATGGCTACACCTTC,CASSETGYGYTF
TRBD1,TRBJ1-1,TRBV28,TGTGCCAGCACCGCGGCTCGGACAGTGACAGGGGAGGCTTTCTTT,CASTAARTVTGEAFF
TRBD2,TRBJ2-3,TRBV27,TGTGCCAGCAGTCCTGAGCGGGGGCGGGGCACAGATACGCAGTATTTT,CASSPERGRGTDTQYF
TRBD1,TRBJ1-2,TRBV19,TGTGCCAGTAGTTCCCGGGACAGATCTTTTCCCACCTTC,CASSSRDRSFPTF
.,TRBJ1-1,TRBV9,TGTGCCAGCAGCAGCGATTGGGACGGAACAGCTTTCTTT,CASSSDWDGTAFF
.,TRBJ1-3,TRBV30,TGTGCCTGGAGTGTGGCGGGGGCCAGAAACACCATATATTTT,CAWSVAGARNTIYF
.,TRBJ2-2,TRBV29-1,TGCAGCGTTGTATCAAATGGGGGGGAGCTGTTTTTT,CSVVSNGGELFF
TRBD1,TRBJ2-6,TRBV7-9,TGTGCCAGCAGCTTGACCGGACAGGGCGTCTCTGGGGCCAACGTCCTGACTTTC,CASSLTGQGVSGANVLTF
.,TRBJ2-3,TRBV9,TGTGCCAGCAGCGTAACGTCTGGAGCCCCCGGTACGCAGTATTTT,CASSVTSGAPGTQYF
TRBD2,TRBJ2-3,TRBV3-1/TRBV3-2,TGTGCCAGCAGCCCGGGACTAGTCCGATCGGATACGCAGTATTTT,CASSPGLVRSDTQYF
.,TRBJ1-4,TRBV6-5,TGTGCCAGCAGCTCCCCCTCTGCGACTAATGAAAAACTGTTTTTT,CASSSPSATNEKLFF
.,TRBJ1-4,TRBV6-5,TGTGCCAGCAGTTACGAGAAGGGTGATGAAAAACTGTTTTTT,CASSYEKGDEKLFF
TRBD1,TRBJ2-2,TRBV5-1,TGCGCCAGCAGCTTGTTACAGGGGGCAAATCCGAACACCGGGGAGCTGTTTTTT,CASSLLQGANPNTGELFF
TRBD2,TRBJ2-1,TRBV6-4,TGTGCCAGCAGTGACGGGACTAGCGGGGGGGCCCTGTTCTTC,CASSDGTSGGALFF